This T cell receptor (beta chain) was found in a study of memory CD4+ T cells and cytomegalovirus serostatus. Looking at the study overall: Donors were healthy Belgian adults, 9 or 10 CMV seropositive and roughly 25 seronegative.

The sort gate was single viable CD3+CD4+CD8-CD45RO+ cells for memory CD4+ T cells. Only in-frame clones appear in the TCRdb table, and some are missing; sequencing was by immunoSEQ multiplex PCR. The sample has 80,000 or so clones, just under 80% seen once. Sequenced sample: memory CD4+ T cells from blood. This TCR derives from an adult in good health and CMV-seropositive.

The CDR3 protein is CASFGHKNTEAFF. The DNA of the CDR3 is TGTGCCAGCTTTGGACATAAGAACACTGAAGCTTTCTTT. V and J are TRBV18 and TRBJ1-1; D is perhaps TRBD1 (5 bases). Germline CDR1 KGHSH, CDR2 LQKENI. The V end was cut by 7 bases, the J end by 1 base, with 10 bases between. The CDR3 extends over 13 amino acids.